One T cell receptor (beta chain) is described in this entry. The data belong to a study of cytomegalovirus exposure and HLA in healthy donors. The PCR ran on 60 Vbeta and 13 Jbeta primers. Clones were read by immunoSEQ multiplex PCR, and TCRdb kept only the in-frame ones, dropping some. The sample lists 150,000 to 180,000 clones, about 68% occurring once. Sequencing was performed on PBMCs. This clonotype was obtained from a man between 25 and 39 years old in good health and CMV-seronegative.

CDR3 nucleotide sequence: TGTGCCAGTAGTACCTTTAGCGGGAGCTCCTACGAGCAGTACTTC. Translation: CASSTFSGSSYEQYF. The chain joins TRBV19 to TRBJ2-7, with 9 bases aligning to TRBD2. From germline, CDR1 is LNHDA and CDR2 SQIVND (reference sequence). V lost 4 bases to trimming and J lost 0 bases; unmatched junction nucleotides: 4. This CDR3 is built from 15 residues. The full variable domain, with the rest looked up from reference TRBV19 and TRBJ2-7, is DGGITQSPKYLFRKEGQNVTLSCEQNLNHDAMYWYRQDPGQGLRLIYYSQIVNDFQKGDIAEGYSVSREKKESFPLTVTSAQKNPTAFYLCASSTFSGSSYEQYFGPGTRLTVT.